This T cell receptor (beta chain) was identified in a study of beta chain features in type 1 diabetes. Overall study results and limits: TCRB CDR3 length was moderately but significantly reduced in all four CD4+ subsets of Type 1 diabetes patients. In these data, an HLA type influence on TCRB rearrangement remained unresolved. Lower insertion and higher deletion counts appeared at VDJ junctions in type 1 diabetes patients. Amplification by PCR could prefer shorter templates, with the same effect in patients and controls.

Points on this clone: The antigen remains undetermined.

All of the isolated RNA was reverse transcribed, so expressed TCRB transcripts were sequenced. Clones were read by immunoSEQ multiplex PCR, and TCRdb kept only the in-frame ones, dropping some. Of about 240,000 clones listed, about 15% are singletons. In germline, CDR1 is MNHNS, CDR2 SASEGT. V dropped 3 bases and J dropped 5; count of bases not matched to a gene: 4. The CDR3 loop spans 14 amino acids. This chain links TRBV6-1 with TRBJ2-3; 8 nucleotides line up with TRBD1. The TCR was taken from a man aged 30 to 45 with type 1 diabetes. Sample: naive CD4+ T cells from blood. CDR3 sequence reads: CASSDRGRVDTQYF. CDR3 sequence (DNA): TGTGCCAGCAGTGACAGGGGGCGGGTAGATACGCAGTATTTT.